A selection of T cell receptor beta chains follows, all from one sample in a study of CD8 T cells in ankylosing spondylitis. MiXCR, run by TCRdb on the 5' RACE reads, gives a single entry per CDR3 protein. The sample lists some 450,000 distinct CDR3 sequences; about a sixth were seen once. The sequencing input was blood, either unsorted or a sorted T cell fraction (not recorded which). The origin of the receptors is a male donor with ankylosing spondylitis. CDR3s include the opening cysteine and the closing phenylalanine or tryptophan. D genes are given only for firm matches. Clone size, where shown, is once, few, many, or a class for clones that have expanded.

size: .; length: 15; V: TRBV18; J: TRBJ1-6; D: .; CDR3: CASSPTTVPDSPLHF; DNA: TGTGCCAGCTCACCCACGACGGTCCCCGATTCACCCCTCCACTTT
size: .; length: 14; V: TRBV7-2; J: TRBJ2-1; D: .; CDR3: CASSPPGPYNEQFF; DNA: TGTGCCAGCAGCCCCCCCGGTCCATACAATGAGCAGTTCTTC
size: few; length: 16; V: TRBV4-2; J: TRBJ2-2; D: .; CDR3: CASSQEGGQAAGELFF; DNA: TGTGCCAGCAGCCAAGAGGGAGGACAGGCGGCTGGGGAGCTGTTTTTT
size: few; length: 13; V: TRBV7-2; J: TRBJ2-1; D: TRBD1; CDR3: CASTIGQVGEQFF; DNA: TGTGCCAGCACCATAGGACAGGTGGGTGAGCAGTTCTTC
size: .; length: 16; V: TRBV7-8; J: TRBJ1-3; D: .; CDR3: CASSSRQASSGNTIYF; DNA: TGTGCCAGCAGCTCAAGACAGGCCAGCTCTGGAAACACCATATATTTT
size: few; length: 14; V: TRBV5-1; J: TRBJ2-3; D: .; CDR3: CASSIRDATDTQYF; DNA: TGCGCCAGCAGCATCCGGGACGCCACAGATACGCAGTATTTT
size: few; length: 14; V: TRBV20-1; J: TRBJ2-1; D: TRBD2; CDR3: CSGEGLAGVGEQFF; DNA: TGCAGTGGGGAGGGGCTAGCGGGAGTCGGTGAGCAGTTCTTC
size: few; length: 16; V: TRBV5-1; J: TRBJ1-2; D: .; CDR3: CASSHGVGRGNYGYTF; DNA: TGCGCCAGCAGTCATGGGGTGGGCAGAGGAAACTATGGCTACACCTTC
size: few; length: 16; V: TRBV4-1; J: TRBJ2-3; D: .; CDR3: CASSYIDRPPPDTQYF; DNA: TGCGCCAGCAGCTATATAGACCGACCCCCCCCAGATACGCAGTATTTT
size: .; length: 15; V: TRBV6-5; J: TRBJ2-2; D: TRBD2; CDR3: CASSYSGLAIGELFF; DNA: TGTGCCAGCAGTTACTCAGGACTAGCGATCGGGGAGCTGTTTTTT
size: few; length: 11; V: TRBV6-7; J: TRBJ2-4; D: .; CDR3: CASSIPSSLYF; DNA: TGTGCCAGCAGTATCCCCTCGTCGCTGTACTTC
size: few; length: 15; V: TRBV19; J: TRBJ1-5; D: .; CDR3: CASSTRDGSVQPQHF; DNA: TGTGCCAGTAGTACTAGGGATGGTTCGGTTCAGCCCCAGCATTTT
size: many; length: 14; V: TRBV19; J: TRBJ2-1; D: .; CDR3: CASRPQEGYNEQFF; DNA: TGTGCCAGTAGACCCCAGGAGGGCTACAATGAGCAGTTCTTC
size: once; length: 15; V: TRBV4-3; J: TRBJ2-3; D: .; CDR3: CASSRRTASTDTQYF; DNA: TGCGCCAGCAGCCGCCGGACAGCTAGCACAGATACGCAGTATTTT
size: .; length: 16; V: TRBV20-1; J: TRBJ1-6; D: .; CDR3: CSARDVQTANNSPLHF; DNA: TGCAGTGCTAGAGATGTACAGACAGCGAATAATTCACCCCTCCACTTT
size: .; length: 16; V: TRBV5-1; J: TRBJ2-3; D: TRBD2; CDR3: CASSSQAGASTDTQYF; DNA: TGCGCCAGCAGCTCACAAGCGGGGGCCAGCACAGATACGCAGTATTTT
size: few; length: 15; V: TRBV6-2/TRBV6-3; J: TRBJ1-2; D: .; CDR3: CASSPPFVSNYGYTF; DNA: TGTGCCAGCAGTCCGCCCTTTGTGAGCAACTATGGCTACACCTTC
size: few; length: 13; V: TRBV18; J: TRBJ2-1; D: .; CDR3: CASSADSYNEQFF; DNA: TGTGCCAGCTCAGCAGACAGCTACAATGAGCAGTTCTTC
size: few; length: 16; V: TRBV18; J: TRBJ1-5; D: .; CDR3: CASSPVQGGSNQPQHF; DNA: TGTGCCAGCTCACCGGTTCAGGGCGGTAGCAATCAGCCCCAGCATTTT
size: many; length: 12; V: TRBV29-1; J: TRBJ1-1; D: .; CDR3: CSAARGGTEAFF; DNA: TGCAGCGCCGCCCGGGGGGGCACTGAAGCTTTCTTT
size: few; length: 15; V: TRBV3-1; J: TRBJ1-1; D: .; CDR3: CASSLLGGGDTEAFF; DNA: TGTGCCAGCAGCCTTCTCGGGGGAGGGGACACTGAAGCTTTCTTT
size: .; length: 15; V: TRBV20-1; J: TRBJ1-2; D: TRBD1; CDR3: CSARARDRVDYGYTF; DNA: TGCAGTGCTAGAGCCCGGGACAGGGTGGACTATGGCTACACCTTC